This TCR beta chain was sequenced during a study of shared clonotypes between healthy human individuals. The study's findings and limits: A handful of donors shared approximately 5% of their naive CD4 clonotypes. Naive subsets typically showed greater estimated richness than memory subsets.

With respect to this clone: Its specificity is not known.

V was pared by 5 bases and J by 0 bases, with 7 bases between. The CDR3 has 13 amino acids. Germline lookup yields CDR1 MNHNY and CDR2 SVGAGI (reference sequence). Sequenced by immunoSEQ multiplex PCR; TCRdb stores in-frame clones only, minus some. The profile covers some 2,500,000 clones, with 93% appearing a single time and about 0.38% taken by the ten largest. What was sequenced was naive CD4+ T cells from PBMCs. The subset is: CD45RA+ positively selected. The clonotype originates from a man aged 18-30 years in good health. Some clones in this sample may be carry-over from other donors' samples. V usage is TRBV6-6 and J usage is TRBJ1-1; D call uncertain. The CDR3: CASSREVNTEAFF. The CDR3 DNA reads TGTGCCAGCAGTAGGGAGGTGAACACTGAAGCTTTCTTT.